A selection of T cell receptor beta chains follows, all from one sample in a study of shared clonotypes between healthy human individuals. Clones were sequenced by immunoSEQ multiplex PCR, and TCRdb holds only the in-frame ones, with some missing. The repertoire includes over a million clones, about 80% of them detected once, and 1.4% sits in the top ten. The sample consisted of memory CD4+ T cells sorted from blood. These receptors came from a young man in good health. The CDR3 runs from the conserved cysteine through the conserved F or W. The D gene is left open where the match is weak. Size tells how often a clone was seen (once, few, many) or the class of an expanded clone, and some rows leave it out.

v_call	clone_size	j_call	d_call	cdr3_nt	cdr3_aa
TRBV10-3	.	TRBJ2-2	.	TGTGCCATCAGCCGCGGGACTTTGGATCCCGGGGAGCTGTTTTTT	CAISRGTLDPGELFF
TRBV10-3	.	TRBJ1-1	.	TGTGCCATCAGGGATGTGAACACTGAAGCTTTCTTT	CAIRDVNTEAFF
TRBV12-5	.	TRBJ1-3	.	TGTGCTAGTGGTTTGGTACTTGTCACCGTCTCTGGAAACACCATATATTTT	CASGLVLVTVSGNTIYF
TRBV5-4	few	TRBJ2-7	TRBD2	TGTGCCAGCAGCGCCGGGACTAGCGGGAGGGCGAGTCGTGAGCAGTACTTC	CASSAGTSGRASREQYF
TRBV5-1	.	TRBJ2-3	TRBD2	TGCGCCAGCAGCTTGGCCAAACTAGCGGGAGGTAACACAGATACGCAGTATTTT	CASSLAKLAGGNTDTQYF
TRBV5-4	.	TRBJ2-5	.	TGTGCCAGCAGCCGGGCCCCATTAGAGACCCAGTACTTC	CASSRAPLETQYF
TRBV5-4	.	TRBJ1-5	.	TGTGCCAGCAGCTTGGATCCAGGGAGGGATCAGCCCCAGCATTTT	CASSLDPGRDQPQHF
TRBV6-1	few	TRBJ2-7	TRBD1	TGTGCCAGTGACAGGGTTAACGAGCAGTACTTC	CASDRVNEQYF
TRBV7-2	.	TRBJ2-7	TRBD2	TGTGCCAGCAGGTCCACCGGGACTAGATCCGAGCAGTACTTC	CASRSTGTRSEQYF
TRBV6-5	.	TRBJ1-1	.	TGTGCCAGCAGTTACTCAGGGAAGGGTGAAGCTTTCTTT	CASSYSGKGEAFF
TRBV6-1	few	TRBJ2-7	.	TGTGCCAGCAGTGAATCAGGGAAAGGAGCCTACGAGCAGTACTTC	CASSESGKGAYEQYF
TRBV5-6	.	TRBJ2-7	TRBD1	TGTGCCAGCAGCCCTCGCCGGGACAGGGGGATGTCGCTCTCCTACGAGCAGTACTTC	CASSPRRDRGMSLSYEQYF
TRBV6-1	.	TRBJ1-6	TRBD1	TGTGCCAGCAGTGCCACAGGGGGCCTGTATAATTCACCCCTCCACTTT	CASSATGGLYNSPLHF
TRBV10-3	.	TRBJ2-7	TRBD2	TGTGCCATTACTAGCGGGAGGGCCGATGTTGCCTACGAGCAGTACTTC	CAITSGRADVAYEQYF
TRBV5-1	.	TRBJ2-3	.	TGCGCCAGCAACGATAAGGGGGGCGACACAGATACGCAGTATTTT	CASNDKGGDTDTQYF
TRBV5-6	.	TRBJ2-1	TRBD2	TGTGCCAGCAGCATAAGACTAGCGACCTCCTACAATGAGCAGTTCTTC	CASSIRLATSYNEQFF
TRBV18	.	TRBJ1-6	TRBD1	TGTGCCAGCTCACCGACAGGGGACCTCTATAATTCACCCCTCCACTTT	CASSPTGDLYNSPLHF
TRBV7-2	.	TRBJ2-1	.	TGTGCCAGCAGCGCCACCCAGGGGGGCGGTGAGCAGTTCTTC	CASSATQGGGEQFF
TRBV7-2	once	TRBJ2-1	.	TGTGCCAGCAGCTTCGGGGCCTCAACTGGTGAGCAGTTCTTC	CASSFGASTGEQFF
TRBV19	.	TRBJ1-1	TRBD1	TGTGCCACCTTGGGACAGGGGACGAACACTGAAGCTTTCTTT	CATLGQGTNTEAFF
TRBV2	.	TRBJ1-2	TRBD1	TGTGCCAGCAGTGTTGGGACAGGGGGGTCGGAGGGCTACACCTTC	CASSVGTGGSEGYTF
TRBV19	.	TRBJ2-7	.	TGTTCCTCACGAAGTCGAGGGGGGTCCTACGAGCAGTACTTC	CSSRSRGGSYEQYF
TRBV6-5	.	TRBJ1-6	.	TGTGCCAGCAGTTACCATAATTCACCCCTCCACTTT	CASSYHNSPLHF
TRBV2	.	TRBJ1-5	TRBD1	TGTGCCAGTACAGGGGAAAACCAGCCCCAGCATTTT	CASTGENQPQHF
TRBV6-4	.	TRBJ2-7	TRBD1	TGTGCCAGCAGCCCGGGACAGGGGGCTTACGAGCAGTACTTC	CASSPGQGAYEQYF
TRBV27	.	TRBJ2-2	TRBD2	TGTGCCAGCAGTCGCGGGAGTGGAACCGGGGAGCTGTTTTTT	CASSRGSGTGELFF
TRBV27	once	TRBJ2-7	TRBD2	TGTGCCAGCAGTTTAACTAGCGGGACAACCTACGAGCAGTACTTC	CASSLTSGTTYEQYF
TRBV4-2	.	TRBJ1-4	.	TGTGCCAGCAGCCAAGGGAGTAAGGGGACTAATGAAAAACTGTTTTTT	CASSQGSKGTNEKLFF
TRBV2	.	TRBJ2-3	.	TGTGCCAGCAGTGCGGCGGGTTACACAGATACGCAGTATTTT	CASSAAGYTDTQYF
TRBV7-2	.	TRBJ1-5	.	TGTGCCAGCAGCTTAGCAGGCTCTCATCAGCCCCAGCATTTT	CASSLAGSHQPQHF
TRBV27	.	TRBJ1-1	.	TGTGCCAGCAGGGGGGCCGCTGAAGCTTTCTTT	CASRGAAEAFF
TRBV5-6	.	TRBJ1-1	.	TGTGCCAGCAGCCCCCTCGGGGGGCGAGCTGATACTGAAGCTTTCTTT	CASSPLGGRADTEAFF
TRBV6-1	once	TRBJ1-6	TRBD1	TGTGCCAGCTGGGGACAGATTAATTCACCCCTCCACTTT	CASWGQINSPLHF
TRBV7-2	many	TRBJ2-7	TRBD1	TGTGCCAGCAGCTTACAGGGACAGGGGCCCTACGAGCAGTACTTC	CASSLQGQGPYEQYF
TRBV14	few	TRBJ2-7	.	TGTGCCAGCAGCCCGCAGGGGGGGGCCTACGAGCAGTACTTC	CASSPQGGAYEQYF
TRBV5-6	.	TRBJ2-7	.	TGTGCCAGCAGCTTGGATCGGGGGCGCCTTTCCGTCTACGAGCAGTACTTC	CASSLDRGRLSVYEQYF
TRBV7-8	.	TRBJ2-7	.	TGTGCCAGCAGCTCCGGCGCCGGGGCCAGCTCCTACGAGCAGTACTTC	CASSSGAGASSYEQYF
TRBV2	.	TRBJ1-1	.	TGTGCCAGTACGAGAGGACAGACCGACACTGAAGCTTTCTTT	CASTRGQTDTEAFF
TRBV5-1	.	TRBJ1-1	.	TGCGCCAGCAGCCCGGAGGGGGGAATGAACACTGAAGCTTTCTTT	CASSPEGGMNTEAFF
TRBV6-5	.	TRBJ1-6	.	TGTGCCAGCCGTGCCGGGACAAACTATAATTCACCCCTCCACTTT	CASRAGTNYNSPLHF
TRBV28	.	TRBJ1-1	TRBD1	TGTGCCAGCAGGGGACAGGGCTCGAACACTGAAGCTTTCTTT	CASRGQGSNTEAFF
TRBV21-1	few	TRBJ2-5	.	TGTGCCAGCAACCTAGAACTAGCGGGAGGGGAGACCCAGTACTTC	CASNLELAGGETQYF
TRBV7-2	.	TRBJ2-5	.	TGTGCCAGCAGCCCCGTCGTCCGGGGGCAAGAGACCCAGTACTTC	CASSPVVRGQETQYF
TRBV28	.	TRBJ2-7	.	TGTGCCAGCAGTTGGGCAGGGGTACTCTACGAGCAGTACTTC	CASSWAGVLYEQYF
TRBV5-8	.	TRBJ2-7	.	TGTGCCAGCAGCACCGGCACAGCCCACTTGTCAGTTTCCGAGCAGTACTTC	CASSTGTAHLSVSEQYF
TRBV5-1	.	TRBJ2-1	.	TGCGCCAGCAGCTTGTACAGGGCGGGAACCTACAATGAGCAGTTCTTC	CASSLYRAGTYNEQFF
TRBV5-6	many	TRBJ2-4	.	TGTGCCAGCAGGAGTTCCAAAAACATTCAGTACTTC	CASRSSKNIQYF
TRBV6-1	once	TRBJ2-7	.	TGTGCCAGCAGTGCAATCTACGAGCAGTACTTC	CASSAIYEQYF
TRBV4-1	.	TRBJ1-2	.	TGCGCCAGCAGCCAAGCTGAGGGATCGCCTCTTGGCTACACCTTC	CASSQAEGSPLGYTF
TRBV7-2	.	TRBJ2-3	.	TGTGCCAGCAGCTCTAAGGGCCTGATAGATACGCAGTATTTT	CASSSKGLIDTQYF
TRBV5-1	.	TRBJ2-1	TRBD2	TGCGCCAGCAGCTTAAACACCGGGACTAGCGGGGAGCAGTTCTTC	CASSLNTGTSGEQFF
TRBV6-5	few	TRBJ1-1	.	TGTGCCAGCAGTTTCCTCCCTTCCCGGACTGAAGCTTTCTTT	CASSFLPSRTEAFF
TRBV4-3	.	TRBJ2-3	.	TGCGCCAGCAGCCAAGATTTGACTGGTGATACGCAGTATTTT	CASSQDLTGDTQYF
TRBV10-3	.	TRBJ1-1	TRBD1	TGTGCCATCAGTGGACAGGGGGGGGTATCTGAAGCTTTCTTT	CAISGQGGVSEAFF
TRBV14	.	TRBJ1-2	.	TGTGCCAGCAGCCAACGGGACCCTTCCTATGGCTACACCTTC	CASSQRDPSYGYTF
TRBV5-6	few	TRBJ1-2	.	TGTGCCAGCAGCACTGGACCGGGGGTCTATGGCTACACCTTC	CASSTGPGVYGYTF
TRBV28	.	TRBJ1-1	.	TGTGCCAGCTCATACAGGGCCGCTGAAGCTTTCTTT	CASSYRAAEAFF
TRBV19	.	TRBJ2-1	.	TGTGCCAGTAGTGGGGGCCCCGTCCTCAATGAGCAGTTCTTC	CASSGGPVLNEQFF
TRBV6-1	.	TRBJ2-2	TRBD2	TGTGCCAGCAGTGAAGTGAGCGGGGTTAGAACCGGGGAGCTGTTTTTT	CASSEVSGVRTGELFF